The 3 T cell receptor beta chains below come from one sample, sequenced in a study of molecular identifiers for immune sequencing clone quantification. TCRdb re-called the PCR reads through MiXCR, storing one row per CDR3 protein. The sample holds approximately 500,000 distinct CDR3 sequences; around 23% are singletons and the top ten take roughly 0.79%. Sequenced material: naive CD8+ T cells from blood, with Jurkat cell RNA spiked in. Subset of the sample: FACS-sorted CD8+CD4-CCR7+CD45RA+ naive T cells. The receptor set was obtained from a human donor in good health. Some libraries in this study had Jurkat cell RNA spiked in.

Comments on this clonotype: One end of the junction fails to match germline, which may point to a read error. This CDR3 reads CASSYVILASSAPSF. Here the CDR3 DNA reads TGTGCCAGCAGTTATGTCATACTAGCGTCGAGCGCGCCGTCCTTC. The rearrangement joins TRBV6-2 or TRBV6-3 to TRBJ2-7; 7 bases match TRBD2. Germline loops: CDR1 MNHEY, CDR2 SVGEGT. The CDR3 loop spans 15 amino acids.

The CDR3 DNA sequence: TGTGCCAGCAGTTACTCGACAGTCGGGGGAGGCAATCAGCCCCAGCATTTT. Translating it yields CASSYSTVGGGNQPQHF. V and J are TRBV6-2 or TRBV6-3 and TRBJ1-5; weak D call: TRBD1 (5 bases). Germline CDR1 reads MNHEY; CDR2 reads SVGEGT. V lost 0 bases, J lost 2 bases, and 14 bases lay in between. CDR3 length: 17 residues.

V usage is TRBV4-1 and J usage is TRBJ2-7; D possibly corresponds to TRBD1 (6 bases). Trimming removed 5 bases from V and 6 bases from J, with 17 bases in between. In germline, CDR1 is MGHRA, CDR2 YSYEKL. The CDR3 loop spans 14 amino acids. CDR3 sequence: CASSGEMNRAEQYF. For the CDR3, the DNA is TGCGCCAGCAGCGGGGAGATGAACAGGGCCGAGCAGTACTTC.